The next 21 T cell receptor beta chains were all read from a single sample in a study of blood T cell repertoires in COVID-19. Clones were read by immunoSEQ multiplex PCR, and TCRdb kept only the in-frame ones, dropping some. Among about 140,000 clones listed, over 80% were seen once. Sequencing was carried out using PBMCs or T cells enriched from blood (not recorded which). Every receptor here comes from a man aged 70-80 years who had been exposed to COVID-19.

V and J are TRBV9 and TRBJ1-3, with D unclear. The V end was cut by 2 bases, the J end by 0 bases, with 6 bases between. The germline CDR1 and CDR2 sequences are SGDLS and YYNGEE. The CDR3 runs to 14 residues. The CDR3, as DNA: TGTGCCAGCAGCGTGCAGGTCTCTGGAAACACCATATATTTT. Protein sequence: CASSVQVSGNTIYF.

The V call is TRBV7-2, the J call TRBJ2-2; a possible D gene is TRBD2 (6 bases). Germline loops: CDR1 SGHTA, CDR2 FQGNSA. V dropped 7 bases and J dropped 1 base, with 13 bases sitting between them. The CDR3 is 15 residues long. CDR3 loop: CASNAGTLNTGELFF. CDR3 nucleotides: TGTGCCAGCAACGCCGGGACTTTGAACACCGGGGAGCTGTTTTTT.

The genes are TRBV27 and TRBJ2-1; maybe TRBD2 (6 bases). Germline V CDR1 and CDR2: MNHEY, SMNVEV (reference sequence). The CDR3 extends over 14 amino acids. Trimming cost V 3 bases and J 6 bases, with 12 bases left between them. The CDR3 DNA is TGTGCCAGCAGTTTCAGAAGGGAGGTCAATGAGCAGTTCTTC. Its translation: CASSFRREVNEQFF.

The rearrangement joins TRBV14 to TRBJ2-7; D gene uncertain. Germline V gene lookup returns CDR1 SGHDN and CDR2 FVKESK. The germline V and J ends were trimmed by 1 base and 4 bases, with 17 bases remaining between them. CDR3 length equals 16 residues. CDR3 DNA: TGTGCCAGCAGCCAAGGGCGGAACCCCCAAGTATACGAGCAGTACTTC. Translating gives CASSQGRNPQVYEQYF.

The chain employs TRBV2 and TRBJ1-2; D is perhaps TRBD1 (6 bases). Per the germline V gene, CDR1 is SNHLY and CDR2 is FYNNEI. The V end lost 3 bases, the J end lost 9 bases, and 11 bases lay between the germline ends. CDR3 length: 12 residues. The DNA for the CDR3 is TGTGCCAGCAGTGAGTGGCAGGGGAGCTACACCTTC. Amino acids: CASSEWQGSYTF.

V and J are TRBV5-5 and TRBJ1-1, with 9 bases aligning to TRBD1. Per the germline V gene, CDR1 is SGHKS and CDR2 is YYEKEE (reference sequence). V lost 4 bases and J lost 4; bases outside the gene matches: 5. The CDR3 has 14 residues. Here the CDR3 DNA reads TGTGCCAGCAGCCTCAGACAGGGGGTCACTGAAGCTTTCTTT. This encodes CASSLRQGVTEAFF.

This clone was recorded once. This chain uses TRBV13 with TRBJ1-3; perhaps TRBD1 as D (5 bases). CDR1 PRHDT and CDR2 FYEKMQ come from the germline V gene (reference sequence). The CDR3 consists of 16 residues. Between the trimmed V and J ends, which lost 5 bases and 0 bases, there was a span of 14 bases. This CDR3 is CASSRLTVYSGNTIYF. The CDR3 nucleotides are TGTGCCAGCAGCCGACTGACAGTATACTCTGGAAACACCATATATTTT.

This chain's CDR3 is CASSLVLAVSYEQYF. CDR3 coding DNA: TGTGCCAGCAGCTTAGTTCTGGCGGTCTCCTACGAGCAGTACTTC. The chain joins TRBV11-2 to TRBJ2-7; D is unclear. The V gene lost 1 base and the J gene lost 0 bases, with 10 bases spanning the gap. The CDR3 extends over 15 amino acids. The V gene's germline CDR1 is SGHAT and CDR2 FQNNGV. Complete variable domain (other parts from reference TRBV11-2 and TRBJ2-7): EAGVAQSPRYKIIEKRQSVAFWCNPISGHATLYWYQQILGQGPKLLIQFQNNGVVDDSQLPKDRFSAERLKGVDSTLKIQPAKLEDSAVYLCASSLVLAVSYEQYFGPGTRLTVT.

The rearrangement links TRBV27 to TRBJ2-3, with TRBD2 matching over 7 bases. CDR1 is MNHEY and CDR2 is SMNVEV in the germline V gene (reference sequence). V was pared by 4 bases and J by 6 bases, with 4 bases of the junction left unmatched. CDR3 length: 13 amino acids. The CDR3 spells CASSWGTTDTQYF. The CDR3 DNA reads TGTGCCAGCAGTTGGGGGACTACCGATACGCAGTATTTT.

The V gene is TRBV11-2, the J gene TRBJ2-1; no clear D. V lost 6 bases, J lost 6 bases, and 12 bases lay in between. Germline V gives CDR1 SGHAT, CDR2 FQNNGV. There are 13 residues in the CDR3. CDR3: CASRRLLSNEQFF. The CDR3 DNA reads TGTGCCAGCAGGAGGTTACTATCCAATGAGCAGTTCTTC.

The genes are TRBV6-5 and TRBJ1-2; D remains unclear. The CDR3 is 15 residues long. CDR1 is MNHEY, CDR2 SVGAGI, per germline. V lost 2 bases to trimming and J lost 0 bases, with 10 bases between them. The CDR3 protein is CASSYQRQPNYGYTF. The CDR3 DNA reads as TGTGCCAGCAGTTACCAGCGGCAACCTAACTATGGCTACACCTTC.

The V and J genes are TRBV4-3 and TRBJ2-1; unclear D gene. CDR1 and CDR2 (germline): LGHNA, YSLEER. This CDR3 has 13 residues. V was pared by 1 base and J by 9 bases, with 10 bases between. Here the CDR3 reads CASSQGRSGEQFF. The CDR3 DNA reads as TGCGCCAGCAGCCAAGGACGGTCGGGTGAGCAGTTCTTC.

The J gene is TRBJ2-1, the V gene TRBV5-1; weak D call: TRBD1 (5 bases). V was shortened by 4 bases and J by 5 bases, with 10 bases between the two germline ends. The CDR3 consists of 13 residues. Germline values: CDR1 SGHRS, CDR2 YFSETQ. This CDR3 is CASSMGPDNEQFF. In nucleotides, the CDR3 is TGCGCCAGCAGCATGGGGCCCGACAATGAGCAGTTCTTC.

CDR3 coding DNA: TGTGCCAGCAGCCAAGTTGGGCAGTCTCCCTCTGGAAACACCATATATTTT. Translated, it gives CASSQVGQSPSGNTIYF. V and J are TRBV14 and TRBJ1-3, with D unclear. The CDR3 length is 17 residues. V lost 1 base and J 0 bases, leaving 13 bases between the germline ends. CDR1 is SGHDN and CDR2 is FVKESK in the germline V gene.

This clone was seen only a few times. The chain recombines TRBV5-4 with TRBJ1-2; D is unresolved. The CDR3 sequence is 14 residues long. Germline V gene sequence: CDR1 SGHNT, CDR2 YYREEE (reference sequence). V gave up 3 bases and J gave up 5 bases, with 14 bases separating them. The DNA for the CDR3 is TGTGCCAGCAGCTCTGCGCGGGAGGCTTATGGCTACACCTTC. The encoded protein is CASSSAREAYGYTF.

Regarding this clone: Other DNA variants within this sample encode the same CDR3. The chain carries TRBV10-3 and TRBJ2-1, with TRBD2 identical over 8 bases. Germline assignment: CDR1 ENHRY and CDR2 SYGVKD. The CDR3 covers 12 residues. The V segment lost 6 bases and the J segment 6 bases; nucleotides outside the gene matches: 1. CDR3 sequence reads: CAISGLANEQFF. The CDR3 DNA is TGTGCCATCAGCGGACTAGCCAATGAGCAGTTCTTC.

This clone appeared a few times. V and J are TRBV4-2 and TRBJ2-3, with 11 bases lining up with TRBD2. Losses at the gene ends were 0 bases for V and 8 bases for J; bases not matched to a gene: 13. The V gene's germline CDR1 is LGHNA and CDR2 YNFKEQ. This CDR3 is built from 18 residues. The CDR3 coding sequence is TGTGCCAGCAGCCAAGATCGCCTAGCGGGGGGCCCCACGGCTACGCAGTATTTT. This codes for CASSQDRLAGGPTATQYF.

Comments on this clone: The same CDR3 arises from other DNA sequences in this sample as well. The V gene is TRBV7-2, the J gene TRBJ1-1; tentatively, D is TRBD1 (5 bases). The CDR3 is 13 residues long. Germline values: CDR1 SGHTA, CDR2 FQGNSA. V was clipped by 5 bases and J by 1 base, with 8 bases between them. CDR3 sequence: CASSRDRNTEAFF. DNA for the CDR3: TGTGCCAGCAGCCGAGACAGGAACACTGAAGCTTTCTTT. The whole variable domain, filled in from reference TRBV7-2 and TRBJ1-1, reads GAGVSQSPSNKVTEKGKDVELRCDPISGHTALYWYRQSLGQGLEFLIYFQGNSAPDKSGLPSDRFSAERTGGSVSTLTIQRTQQEDSAVYLCASSRDRNTEAFFGQGTRLTVV.

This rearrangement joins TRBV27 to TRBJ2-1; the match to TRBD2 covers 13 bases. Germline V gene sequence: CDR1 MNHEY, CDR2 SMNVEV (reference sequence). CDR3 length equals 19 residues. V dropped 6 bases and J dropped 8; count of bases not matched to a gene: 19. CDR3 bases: TGTGCCAGCAGACCTATGTGGAATTCCGGGACTAGCGGGACCCATGAGCAGTTCTTC. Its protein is CASRPMWNSGTSGTHEQFF.

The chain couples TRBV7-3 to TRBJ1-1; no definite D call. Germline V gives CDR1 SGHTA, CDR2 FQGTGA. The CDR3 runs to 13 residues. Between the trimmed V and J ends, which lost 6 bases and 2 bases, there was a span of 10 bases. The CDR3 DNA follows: TGTGCCAGCAGTAACGGGAGAAACACTGAAGCTTTCTTT. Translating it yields CASSNGRNTEAFF.

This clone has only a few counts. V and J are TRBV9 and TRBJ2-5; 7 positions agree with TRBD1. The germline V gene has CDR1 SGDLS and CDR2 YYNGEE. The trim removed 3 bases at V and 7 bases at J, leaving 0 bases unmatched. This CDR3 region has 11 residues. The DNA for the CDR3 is TGTGCCAGCAGCGGACAGGGGACCCAGTACTTC. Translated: CASSGQGTQYF.